This T cell receptor (beta chain) was profiled in a study of cytomegalovirus exposure and HLA in healthy donors. Whole-study results and caveats: Later genetic work tied a missense DCLRE1C variant to beta-chain V and J trimming.

With regard to this clone: Its antigen remains unidentified.

The study ran its PCR with 60 Vbeta and 13 Jbeta primers. TCRdb's table, derived via immunoSEQ multiplex PCR, lists solely in-frame clones and lacks some. The data contain 90,000 to 150,000 clones, around 86% of them seen just once; the ten biggest clones take up around 2.2%. Germline-derived CDR1 and CDR2 are MGHRA and YSYEKL. The length of the CDR3 is 15 residues. V dropped 0 bases and J dropped 1; count of bases not matched to a gene: 2. The receptor was isolated from a woman in her forties in good health and CMV-seronegative. Sequences were obtained from PBMCs. J is TRBJ1-2 and V is TRBV4-1; 7 bases fit TRBD1. Written as DNA, the CDR3 is TGCGCCAGCAGCCAAGAAAACAGGGGTAACTATGGCTACACCTTC. It encodes CASSQENRGNYGYTF.